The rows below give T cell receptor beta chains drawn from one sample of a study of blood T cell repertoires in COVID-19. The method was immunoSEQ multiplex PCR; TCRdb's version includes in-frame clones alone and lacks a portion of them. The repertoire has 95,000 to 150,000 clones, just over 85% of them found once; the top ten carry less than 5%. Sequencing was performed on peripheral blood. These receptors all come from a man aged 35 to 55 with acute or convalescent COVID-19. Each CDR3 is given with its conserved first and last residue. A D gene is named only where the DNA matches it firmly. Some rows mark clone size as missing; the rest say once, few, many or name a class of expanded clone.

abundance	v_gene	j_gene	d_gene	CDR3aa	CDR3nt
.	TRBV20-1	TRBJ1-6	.	CSASLPEAHSPLHF	TGCAGTGCTAGTTTACCCGAGGCGCATTCACCCCTCCACTTT
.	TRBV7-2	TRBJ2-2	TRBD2	CASSSSSGRENTGELFF	TGTGCCAGCAGCTCATCTAGCGGGAGAGAGAACACCGGGGAGCTGTTTTTT
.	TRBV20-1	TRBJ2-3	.	CSASFTDTQYF	TGCAGTGCTTCTTTCACAGATACGCAGTATTTT
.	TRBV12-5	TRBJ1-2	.	CASGFMVGGYTF	TGTGCTAGTGGTTTTATGGTCGGGGGCTACACCTTC
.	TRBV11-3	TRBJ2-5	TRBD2	CASSLERRGASQETQYF	TGTGCCAGCAGCTTAGAAAGGCGGGGGGCCTCCCAAGAGACCCAGTACTTC
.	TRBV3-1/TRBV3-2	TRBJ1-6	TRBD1	CASSVSIRTGRNSPLHF	TGTGCCAGCAGCGTATCGATCCGGACAGGGCGGAATTCACCCCTCCACTTT
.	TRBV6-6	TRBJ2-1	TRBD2	CASSYSGGRADNEQFF	TGTGCCAGCAGTTACTCGGGGGGGAGGGCCGACAATGAGCAGTTCTTC
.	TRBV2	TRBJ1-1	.	CASSARQWNTEAFF	TGTGCCAGCAGTGCCCGACAGTGGAACACTGAAGCTTTCTTT
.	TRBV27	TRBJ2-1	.	CASRPFSGASYNEQFF	TGTGCCAGCAGACCCTTTAGCGGAGCCTCCTACAATGAGCAGTTCTTC
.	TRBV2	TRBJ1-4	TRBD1	CASSADRDEKLFF	TGTGCCAGCAGTGCTGACAGGGATGAAAAACTGTTTTTT
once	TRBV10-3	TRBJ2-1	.	CAISENPGDPNEQFF	TGTGCCATCAGTGAAAACCCAGGGGACCCGAATGAGCAGTTCTTC
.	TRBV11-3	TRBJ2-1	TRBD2	CASSLASGGANEQFF	TGTGCCAGCAGCTTAGCCAGCGGGGGGGCCAATGAGCAGTTCTTC
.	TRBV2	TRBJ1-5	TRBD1	CASTGGASSNQPQHF	TGTGCCAGCACAGGGGGCGCGTCTAGCAATCAGCCCCAGCATTTT
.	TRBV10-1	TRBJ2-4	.	CASSAGVSKNIQYF	TGCGCCAGCAGTGCGGGGGTTTCCAAAAACATTCAGTACTTC
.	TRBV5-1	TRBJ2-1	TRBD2	CASSPGTSGVLFAYNEQFF	TGCGCCAGCAGCCCTGGGACTAGCGGGGTCTTATTCGCCTACAATGAGCAGTTCTTC
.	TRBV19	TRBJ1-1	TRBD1	CASSMDRVTEAFF	TGTGCCAGTAGTATGGACAGGGTCACTGAAGCTTTCTTT
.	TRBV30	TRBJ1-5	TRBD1	CAWSNDRVAMSNQPQHF	TGTGCCTGGAGTAACGACAGGGTCGCTATGAGCAATCAGCCCCAGCATTTT
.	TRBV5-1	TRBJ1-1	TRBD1	CASSWKGQGADTEAFF	TGCGCCAGCAGCTGGAAGGGACAGGGGGCGGACACTGAAGCTTTCTTT
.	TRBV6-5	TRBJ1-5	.	CASSFGVGNQPQHF	TGTGCCAGCAGTTTCGGGGTTGGCAATCAGCCCCAGCATTTT
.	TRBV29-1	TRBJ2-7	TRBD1	CSVPRQGREIEQYF	TGCAGCGTTCCCCGACAGGGTCGAGAGATCGAGCAGTACTTC
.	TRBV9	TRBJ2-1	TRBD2	CASSGGLASYNEQFF	TGTGCCAGCAGCGGGGGACTAGCTAGCTACAATGAGCAGTTCTTC
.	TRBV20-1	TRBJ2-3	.	CSASPGAADTQYF	TGCAGTGCTAGTCCGGGAGCAGCAGATACGCAGTATTTT
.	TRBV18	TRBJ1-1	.	CASSPGWTENTEAFF	TGTGCCAGCTCACCGGGGTGGACAGAGAACACTGAAGCTTTCTTT
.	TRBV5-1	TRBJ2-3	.	CASRRGSVGTDTQYF	TGCGCCAGCCGACGGGGATCGGTAGGGACAGATACGCAGTATTTT